The 22 T cell receptor beta chains below come from one sample, sequenced in a study of graft-versus-host responses after intestinal transplantation. The method was immunoSEQ multiplex PCR; TCRdb's version includes in-frame clones alone and lacks a portion of them. The data contain about 100,000 clones, roughly 87% of them singletons. No antigens are known for them. The sequenced sample was unstimulated CD4+ T cells sorted from spleen or lymph node cells, obtained before transplant. Receptors were obtained from a human donor who was the organ donor for an intestinal transplant.

The V and J genes are TRBV19 and TRBJ1-4, with D perhaps matching TRBD1 (6 bases). Trimming stripped 6 bases from V and 6 bases from J, with 17 bases between. The CDR3 has 15 amino acids. CDR1 and CDR2 from the germline V gene are LNHDA and SQIVND (reference sequence). CDR3 region: CASRLEGQRYEKLFF. The DNA for the CDR3 is TGTGCCAGTAGGCTCGAAGGACAGAGGTATGAAAAACTGTTTTTT.

This chain connects TRBV27 to TRBJ1-5, with D perhaps TRBD1 (5 bases). Germline loops: CDR1 MNHEY, CDR2 SMNVEV (reference sequence). CDR3 length: 15 amino acids. V was trimmed by 8 bases and J by 2 bases, leaving 16 bases between them. The CDR3 region has the DNA TGTGCCAGCCTAGTGTGGGACGGGGGCAATCAGCCCCAGCATTTT. It encodes CASLVWDGGNQPQHF.

The chain employs TRBV5-6 and TRBJ2-1; the D gene is possibly TRBD1 (6 bases). The CDR3 runs 13 residues. From germline, CDR1 is SGHDT and CDR2 YYEEEE. Trimming took off 7 bases at V and 8 bases at J, with 16 bases between the two ends. In DNA form, the CDR3 reads TGTGCCAGCCCGCCGGGACACGAACATGAGCAGTTCTTC. This translates into CASPPGHEHEQFF.

J is TRBJ2-3 and V is TRBV6-5; the D call may be TRBD1 or TRBD2 (5 bases each). The germline V gene encodes CDR1 MNHEY and CDR2 SVGAGI. The V and J ends lost 6 bases and 2 bases respectively, with 12 bases between them. The CDR3 runs to 14 residues. CDR3 in DNA: TGTGCCAGCAGGAGGGGTGTTTCCACAGATACGCAGTATTTT. The encoded protein is CASRRGVSTDTQYF.

The chain uses TRBV7-9 and TRBJ2-7, with D possibly TRBD1 on 5 matching bases. V was pared by 3 bases and J by 2 bases, with 11 bases between. This CDR3 has 14 amino acids. Looked up from germline, CDR1 is SEHNR and CDR2 is FQNEAQ (reference sequence). The CDR3 coding sequence is TGTGCCAGCAGCTTGGCTGACAGAACCTACGAGCAGTACTTC. Its protein is CASSLADRTYEQYF. The full variable domain, rest sourced from reference TRBV7-9 and TRBJ2-7, is DTGVSQNPRHKITKRGQNVTFRCDPISEHNRLYWYRQTLGQGPEFLTYFQNEAQLEKSRLLSDRFSAERPKGSFSTLEIQRTEQGDSAMYLCASSLADRTYEQYFGPGTRLTVT.

The CDR3: CASSPGLRGSGELFF. CDR3 sequence (DNA): TGCGCCAGCAGCCCGGGACTGCGCGGGAGCGGGGAGCTGTTTTTT. This sequence joins TRBV4-1 and TRBJ2-2, with TRBD2 identical over 7 bases. CDR3 length: 15 residues. Germline values: CDR1 MGHRA, CDR2 YSYEKL. V gave up 4 bases and J gave up 7 bases; unmatched junction bases: 9.

The genes are TRBV5-1 and TRBJ1-1; weak D call: TRBD1 (6 bases). Germline assignment: CDR1 SGHRS and CDR2 YFSETQ. With 2 bases removed from V and 0 bases from J, the gap between germline ends came to 14 bases. The CDR3 runs to 16 residues. The CDR3 protein is CASSLWSGALNTEAFF. CDR3 DNA sequence: TGCGCCAGCAGCTTATGGTCGGGGGCCTTGAACACTGAAGCTTTCTTT.

The chain has TRBV2 and TRBJ2-7; possibly TRBD1 for D (6 bases). This CDR3 has 14 residues. Germline V CDR1 and CDR2: SNHLY, FYNNEI. The V gene lost 4 bases and the J gene lost 7 bases, with 17 bases spanning the gap. The chain's CDR3 is CASSVQGIPKEQYF. The CDR3 coding sequence is TGTGCCAGCAGTGTGCAGGGGATCCCCAAGGAGCAGTACTTC.

This chain joins TRBV16 and TRBJ2-7; 8 positions match TRBD2. CDR1 and CDR2 (germline): KGHSY, FQNENV. This CDR3 region has 14 residues. The V and J ends lost 0 bases and 8 bases, in that order; junction bases with no gene match: 6. In nucleotides, the CDR3 is TGTGCCAGCAGCCAATCAGGTCCGGGGGGGAAGCAGTACTTC. Amino acids: CASSQSGPGGKQYF.

Here the CDR3 reads CASSVEGGNQPQHF. For the CDR3, the DNA is TGTGCCAGCAGTGTGGAGGGGGGCAATCAGCCCCAGCATTTT. The chain carries TRBV6-4 and TRBJ1-5; TRBD1 might be the D (6 bases). Germline CDR1 is MRHNA and CDR2 is SNTAGT. The CDR3 spans 14 residues. V gave up 4 bases and J gave up 2 bases, with 9 bases separating them.

This clone appeared a single time. V gene TRBV6-1 combines with J gene TRBJ2-4; D call uncertain. The CDR3 consists of 15 residues. V gave up 3 bases and J gave up 0 bases, with 9 bases separating them. Germline V gene data show CDR1 as MNHNS and CDR2 as SASEGT. CDR3 coding DNA: TGTGCCAGCAGTGACGTCAGATTAGCCAAAAACATTCAGTACTTC. Translated: CASSDVRLAKNIQYF.

The chain has TRBV28 and TRBJ1-6; D is undetermined. Per germline, CDR1 MDHEN and CDR2 SYDVKM. Trimming removed 2 bases at V and 6 bases at J, with 11 bases between. This CDR3 is built from 15 residues. This CDR3 is CASSLGVSVNSPLHF. Written as DNA, the CDR3 is TGTGCCAGCAGTTTAGGGGTCAGTGTTAATTCACCCCTCCACTTT.

The V call is TRBV6-1, the J call TRBJ2-7, with D possibly matching TRBD1 (8 bases). CDR1 and CDR2 (germline): MNHNS, SASEGT. The CDR3 is 14 amino acids. V dropped 7 bases and J dropped 3 bases, with 16 bases sitting between them. Here the CDR3 DNA reads TGTGCCAGCATAAAACAGGGGGGGGTCTACGAGCAGTACTTC. Translation gives CASIKQGGVYEQYF.

The V call is TRBV9, the J call TRBJ2-3, with 12 bases aligning to TRBD2. After removal of 4 bases from V and 2 bases from J, the junction contained 5 bases not matched to a gene. From germline, CDR1 is SGDLS and CDR2 YYNGEE. The CDR3 is made up of 16 amino acids. The CDR3 protein is CASSTRLAGDTDTQYF. In DNA, the CDR3 is TGTGCCAGCAGCACGCGACTAGCGGGGGACACAGATACGCAGTATTTT.

The CDR3 loop reads CASILWQGGTEAFF. In DNA, the CDR3 is TGTGCCAGCATATTATGGCAGGGGGGCACTGAAGCTTTCTTT. The chain carries TRBV6-1 and TRBJ1-1, with 7 bases identical to TRBD1. The CDR3 has 14 amino acids. The V gene's germline CDR1 is MNHNS and CDR2 SASEGT. V shed 7 bases and J 4 bases; nucleotides not matched to a gene: 9.

This chain uses TRBV28 with TRBJ1-2, with D possibly being TRBD1 (6 bases). V shed 3 bases and J shed 8 bases, with 10 bases lying between them. Looked up from germline, CDR1 is MDHEN and CDR2 is SYDVKM. The length of the CDR3 is 12 residues. The CDR3: CASSLTGGGYTF. The CDR3 nucleotides are TGTGCCAGCAGTTTGACAGGAGGGGGCTACACCTTC.

The V call is TRBV10-3, the J call TRBJ2-5, with TRBD1 matching over 8 bases. After removal of 4 bases from V and 5 bases from J, the junction contained 3 bases not matched to a gene. This CDR3 comprises 13 residues. The V gene's germline CDR1 is ENHRY and CDR2 SYGVKD. The CDR3 spells CAISAGGVETQYF. As DNA, the CDR3 is TGTGCCATCAGTGCAGGGGGCGTGGAGACCCAGTACTTC.

The chain employs TRBV5-8 and TRBJ1-2, with 9 bases lining up with TRBD1. V shed 4 bases and J 1 base; nucleotides not matched to a gene: 8. Germline V lookup: CDR1 SGHTS, CDR2 YDEGEE. CDR3 size: 16 residues. Here the CDR3 reads CASSVAGTGNNYGYTF. The CDR3 bases are TGTGCCAGCAGCGTGGCCGGGACAGGGAATAACTATGGCTACACCTTC. The complete variable domain, with remaining parts taken from reference TRBV5-8 and TRBJ1-2, reads EAGVTQSPTHLIKTRGQQATLRCSPISGHTSVYWYQQALGLGLQFLLWYDEGEERNRGNFPPRFSGRQFPNYSSELNVNALELEDSALYLCASSVAGTGNNYGYTFGSGTRLTVV.

The V gene is TRBV6-1, the J gene TRBJ1-2, with 7 bases fitting TRBD1. Trimming cost V 4 bases and J 5 bases; bases outside gene matches: 4. Germline-derived CDR1 and CDR2 are MNHNS and SASEGT. The CDR3 length is 13 residues. CDR3 sequence: CASSAQGNYGYTF. In DNA, the CDR3 is TGTGCCAGCAGTGCACAGGGGAATTATGGCTACACCTTC.

This rearrangement joins TRBV25-1 to TRBJ2-5, with 8 bases lining up with TRBD2. V shed 1 base, J shed 1 base, and the junction held 8 bases outside the gene matches. There are 17 residues in the CDR3. Germline CDR1 and CDR2: MGHDK and SYGVNS. This CDR3 is CASSELRGGQSQETQYF. The CDR3 DNA reads as TGTGCCAGCAGTGAATTACGCGGGGGGCAGAGCCAAGAGACCCAGTACTTC.

The chain links TRBV11-2 to TRBJ1-2; no reliable D call. There are 15 residues in the CDR3. Germline CDR1 is SGHAT and CDR2 is FQNNGV. Trimming cost V 0 bases and J 8 bases, with 16 bases left between them. Written as DNA, the CDR3 is TGTGCCAGCAGCTTAGACGTTGGACGGCCTGGGGGCTACACCTTC. It specifies CASSLDVGRPGGYTF.

A few counts support this clone. The V and J genes are TRBV30 and TRBJ2-6, with 7 bases identical to TRBD2. Per the germline V gene, CDR1 is GTSNPN and CDR2 is SVGIG (reference sequence). V shed 0 bases and J 2 bases; nucleotides not matched to a gene: 7. The CDR3 covers 17 residues. CDR3 sequence reads: CAWSVVWGGAGANVLTF. As DNA, the CDR3 is TGTGCCTGGAGTGTGGTATGGGGGGGGGCTGGGGCCAACGTCCTGACTTTC. The variable domain in full, completed from reference TRBV30 and TRBJ2-6, reads SQTIHQWPATLVQPVGSPLSLECTVEGTSNPNLYWYRQAAGRGLQLLFYSVGIGQISSEVPQNLSASRPQDRQFILSSKKLLLSDSGFYLCAWSVVWGGAGANVLTFGAGSRLTVL.